This TCR beta chain was found in a study of shared clonotypes between healthy human individuals. Measured with immunoSEQ multiplex PCR; TCRdb has only the in-frame clones, and not every one. The sample includes about 1.5 million clones, roughly 98% of them seen just once. There are 16 residues in the CDR3. Trimming at V came to 2 bases and at J to 0 bases, leaving 6 bases not matched to a gene. CDR1 and CDR2 (germline): SGHRS, YFSETQ. Every contributor of samples was a Caucasian grown-up residing in Nashville, Tennessee. Material for sequencing was naive CD4+ T cells sorted from blood. Subset: CD45RA+ positively selected. This chain uses TRBV5-1 with TRBJ2-7, with 9 bases identical to TRBD1. The sequence was obtained from a man aged 25 to 40 in good health. The CDR3 loop is CASSFPDRGTSYEQYF. CDR3 bases: TGCGCCAGCAGCTTTCCAGACAGGGGGACCTCCTACGAGCAGTACTTC.